The 29 T cell receptor beta chains in this list originate from one sample, sequenced in a study of blood T cell repertoires in COVID-19. Measured with immunoSEQ multiplex PCR; TCRdb has only the in-frame clones, and not every one. Seen here are some 200,000 clones, 80% to 85% observed once, and the top ten hold 2.3%. The specimen was peripheral blood. Source of these receptors: an older woman with acute or convalescent COVID-19.

The V gene is TRBV4-1, the J gene TRBJ2-1; 10 bases are a match to TRBD1. Germline-derived CDR1 and CDR2 are MGHRA and YSYEKL. There are 15 residues in the CDR3. Germline trimming cut 4 bases from V and 6 bases from J; bases unmatched to any gene: 6. For the CDR3, the DNA is TGCGCCAGCAGCCCCTGGGACAGGGGCGTCAATGAGCAGTTCTTC. The encoded protein is CASSPWDRGVNEQFF.

CDR3: CASSQVAGFYEQYF. The CDR3 DNA follows: TGTGCCAGCAGCCAAGTCGCGGGGTTCTACGAGCAGTACTTC. The V gene is TRBV14, the J gene TRBJ2-7, with D possibly being TRBD2 (6 bases). The V and J ends lost 1 base and 3 bases respectively, with 10 bases between them. From germline, CDR1 is SGHDN and CDR2 FVKESK. CDR3 length: 14 residues.

Ten or more counts support this clone. The chain carries TRBV11-3 and TRBJ2-1; 14 bases match TRBD2. Trimming removed 1 base from V and 8 bases from J; junction bases left unmatched: 1. This CDR3 spans 15 amino acids. CDR1 and CDR2 from the germline V gene are SGHNT and YENEEA. For the CDR3, the DNA is TGTGCCAGCAGCTTAGGGACTAGCGGGGGGCATGAGCAGTTCTTC. Protein: CASSLGTSGGHEQFF. Full variable domain (remainder filled in from reference TRBV11-3 and TRBJ2-1): EAGVVQSPRYKIIEKKQPVAFWCNPISGHNTLYWYLQNLGQGPELLIRYENEEAVDDSQLPKDRFSAERLKGVDSTLKIQPAELGDSAVYLCASSLGTSGGHEQFFGPGTRLTVL.

This chain connects TRBV5-1 to TRBJ2-3, with D possibly matching TRBD1 (5 bases). Germline CDR1 and CDR2: SGHRS and YFSETQ. This CDR3 spans 12 amino acids. V was clipped by 4 bases and J by 4 bases, with 7 bases between them. CDR3 in amino acids: CASSPRADTQYF. CDR3 nucleotide sequence: TGCGCCAGCAGCCCCAGGGCAGATACGCAGTATTTT.

This rearrangement joins TRBV3-1 (or the pseudogene TRBV3-2) to TRBJ1-3; 9 bases align to TRBD1. This CDR3 region has 14 residues. The V and J ends lost 6 bases and 6 bases, in that order; junction bases with no gene match: 6. Germline V gene sequence: CDR1 LGHDT, CDR2 YNNKEL (reference sequence). The DNA of the CDR3 is TGTGCCAGCAGGGTACAGGGGGCGGCAAACACCATATATTTT. It codes for CASRVQGAANTIYF.

The chain employs TRBV6-6 and TRBJ2-5, with a weak D call TRBD1 (6 bases). Per the germline V gene, CDR1 is MNHNY and CDR2 is SVGAGI (reference sequence). The CDR3 spans 14 residues. Trimming shortened V by 4 bases and J by 7 bases, and 16 bases separated the two germline ends. The CDR3 spells CASSSTTGWGTQYF. CDR3 DNA sequence: TGTGCCAGCAGTTCCACGACAGGTTGGGGGACCCAGTACTTC.

The chain is built from TRBV2 and TRBJ2-7, with 11 positions matching TRBD1. The CDR3 has 17 residues. J was trimmed by 7 bases and V by 4 bases; bases with no gene match: 15. The V gene's germline CDR1 is SNHLY and CDR2 FYNNEI. CDR3 region: CASSVERTGGTSWEQYF. DNA for the CDR3: TGTGCCAGCAGTGTGGAACGGACAGGGGGCACCTCGTGGGAGCAGTACTTC. Full variable domain (rest looked up from reference TRBV2 and TRBJ2-7): EPEVTQTPSHQVTQMGQEVILRCVPISNHLYFYWYRQILGQKVEFLVSFYNNEISEKSEIFDDQFSVERPDGSNFTLKIRSTKLEDSAMYFCASSVERTGGTSWEQYFGPGTRLTVT.

The chain combines TRBV27 with TRBJ1-1; 7 nucleotides line up with TRBD1. The length of the CDR3 is 14 residues. Germline assignment: CDR1 MNHEY and CDR2 SMNVEV (reference sequence). With V trimmed by 10 bases and J by 0 bases, 8 bases remained unmatched. The CDR3 bases are TGTGCCACCAAGGACAGGCTATTGAACACTGAAGCTTTCTTT. Translating it yields CATKDRLLNTEAFF.

In this sample, this clone turned up a few times. The rearrangement links TRBV5-1 to TRBJ1-6, with TRBD1 matching over 7 bases. Germline lookup yields CDR1 SGHRS and CDR2 YFSETQ. CDR3 length: 16 residues. V was pared by 3 bases and J by 5 bases, with 8 bases of the junction left unmatched. The chain's CDR3 is CASSSTGDGNNSPLHF. CDR3 DNA: TGCGCCAGCAGCTCAACAGGGGACGGCAATAATTCACCCCTCCACTTT.

The chain employs TRBV2 and TRBJ2-7, with D possibly TRBD1 on 6 matching bases. The germline CDR1 and CDR2 sequences are SNHLY and FYNNEI. V was shortened by 6 bases and J by 2 bases, with 8 bases between the two germline ends. CDR3 length equals 12 residues. CDR3 sequence reads: CASRGGPYEQYF. In nucleotides, the CDR3 is TGTGCCAGCAGAGGGGGTCCCTACGAGCAGTACTTC.

The CDR3 region has the DNA TGTGCCAGCTCCGGGGGGCGCGCGGCTTTCTTT. Translating gives CASSGGRAAFF. The gene calls are TRBV12-3 or TRBV12-4 and TRBJ1-1; D might be TRBD1 (6 bases). The V gene lost 8 bases and the J gene lost 11 bases, with 15 bases spanning the gap. The CDR3 length is 11 residues.

The CDR3 loop is CASSPDEGRKAGNTIYF. The CDR3 DNA reads as TGTGCCAGCAGCCCTGATGAGGGCCGGAAGGCTGGAAACACCATATATTTT. The chain joins TRBV7-9 to TRBJ1-3, with unresolved D. Germline CDR1 is SEHNR and CDR2 is FQNEAQ (reference sequence). Trimming took 5 bases from V and 2 from J, leaving 19 bases between them. This CDR3 contains 17 residues.

The chain employs TRBV5-1 and TRBJ1-4, with D tentatively TRBD1 (5 bases). V lost 7 bases, J lost 7 bases, and 14 bases lay in between. The germline V gene has CDR1 SGHRS and CDR2 YFSETQ. The CDR3 loop spans 13 amino acids. The CDR3 region has the DNA TGCGCCAGCCGGGAGGGGTCCTCTGAAAAACTGTTTTTT. Its protein product is CASREGSSEKLFF.

The J gene is TRBJ2-2, the V gene TRBV10-3; 8 positions match TRBD1. CDR3 length: 14 residues. The germline V gene has CDR1 ENHRY and CDR2 SYGVKD. J was trimmed by 1 base and V by 10 bases; bases with no gene match: 5. In DNA form, the CDR3 reads TGTGCCACAGGGGGCGAGCTGAACACCGGGGAGCTGTTTTTT. It translates to CATGGELNTGELFF.

The chain combines TRBV7-9 with TRBJ2-4; possibly TRBD1 for D (6 bases). The CDR3 runs to 14 residues. Germline V gives CDR1 SEHNR, CDR2 FQNEAQ (reference sequence). Trimming took off 3 bases at V and 10 bases at J, with 16 bases between the two ends. The CDR3 loop is CASSFGTQKLIQYF. In nucleotides, the CDR3 is TGTGCCAGCAGCTTTGGGACACAGAAACTAATTCAGTACTTC.

V gene TRBV6-5 combines with J gene TRBJ1-2; 7 nucleotides agree with TRBD1. Per the germline V gene, CDR1 is MNHEY and CDR2 is SVGAGI. J gave up 8 bases and V 6 bases, and 9 bases lay outside the gene matches. The CDR3 runs to 13 residues. In DNA, the CDR3 is TGTGCCAGCAGCCCGAGGGGGCAGACGGGCTACACCTTC. The encoded protein is CASSPRGQTGYTF.

The chain has TRBV2 and TRBJ2-7, with 13 bases that match TRBD2. Germline CDR1 reads SNHLY; CDR2 reads FYNNEI. V was clipped by 5 bases and J by 7 bases; unmatched bases: 14. This CDR3 is built from 17 residues. The CDR3 nucleotides are TGTGCCAGCAGTCCAACCCCGGGACTAGCGGGGTCGGGGGAGCAGTACTTC. Translation: CASSPTPGLAGSGEQYF.

The rearrangement joins TRBV5-6 to TRBJ2-1, with 9 positions matching TRBD2. J gave up 7 bases and V 3 bases, and 5 bases lay outside the gene matches. The germline V gene has CDR1 SGHDT and CDR2 YYEEEE. This CDR3 region has 14 residues. The CDR3 DNA follows: TGTGCCAGCAGCTCGGGACTAGCACAGAATGAGCAGTTCTTC. Translated: CASSSGLAQNEQFF.

This clone was seen once. V usage is TRBV5-1 and J usage is TRBJ1-2; weak D call: TRBD1 (6 bases). Germline V lookup: CDR1 SGHRS, CDR2 YFSETQ. This CDR3 has 14 amino acids. V was shortened by 3 bases and J by 3 bases, with 12 bases between the two germline ends. The CDR3 spells CASSSGQLDYGYTF. The DNA for the CDR3 is TGCGCCAGCAGCTCCGGACAGCTAGACTATGGCTACACCTTC.

The chain is built from TRBV2 and TRBJ1-4, with D perhaps matching TRBD1 (6 bases). The V end lost 3 bases, the J end lost 4 bases, and 12 bases lay between the germline ends. The germline V gene encodes CDR1 SNHLY and CDR2 FYNNEI. This CDR3 is built from 15 residues. CDR3 in amino acids: CASSDPGDINEKLFF. The CDR3 region has the DNA TGTGCCAGCAGTGACCCAGGGGATATTAATGAAAAACTGTTTTTT.

The chain uses TRBV2 and TRBJ1-1; possibly TRBD1 for D (6 bases). CDR1 is SNHLY and CDR2 is FYNNEI in the germline V gene. The germline V and J ends were trimmed by 7 bases and 1 base, with 10 bases remaining between them. CDR3 length equals 13 residues. The CDR3 is CASNRAPNTEAFF. The CDR3 region has the DNA TGTGCCAGCAACAGGGCCCCGAACACTGAAGCTTTCTTT.

This chain uses TRBV4-1 with TRBJ1-2; 10 bases align to TRBD1. The CDR3 runs 14 residues. The junction had 4 bases not matched to a gene; V was cut back by 3 bases and J by 6 bases. Germline-derived CDR1 and CDR2 are MGHRA and YSYEKL. The CDR3 protein is CASSQGQGWNGYTF. The CDR3 bases are TGCGCCAGCAGCCAGGGACAGGGGTGGAATGGCTACACCTTC.

J is TRBJ2-2 and V is TRBV5-1, with TRBD1 matching over 10 bases. Trimming cost V 4 bases and J 4 bases; bases outside gene matches: 10. The CDR3 length is 17 residues. Germline lookup yields CDR1 SGHRS and CDR2 YFSETQ. As DNA, the CDR3 is TGCGCCAGCAGCGCTCGCTCGAGACAGGGGGCCACCGGGGAGCTGTTTTTT. Its protein product is CASSARSRQGATGELFF. Together with reference TRBV5-1 and TRBJ2-2, the CDR3 gives the full variable domain: KAGVTQTPRYLIKTRGQQVTLSCSPISGHRSVSWYQQTPGQGLQFLFEYFSETQRNKGNFPGRFSGRQFSNSRSEMNVSTLELGDSALYLCASSARSRQGATGELFFGEGSRLTVL.

Points on this clone: No conserved phenylalanine or tryptophan is present at the end of the CDR3, so a read error is the likely explanation. No DNA is shown, since the ends of the CDR3 on it are uncertain; the CDR3 is the one TCRdb lists. The V and J genes are TRBV29-1 and TRBJ1-6; the table's TRBD1 call for D was not verified on the DNA. Germline V gene data show CDR1 as SQVTM and CDR2 as ANQGSEA. The length of the CDR3 is 10 amino acids, counting both ends. CDR3 loop: CSVLPGQGIL.

This clone was recorded only once. The V and J genes are TRBV27 and TRBJ1-1; possibly TRBD1 for D (5 bases). Trimming stripped 0 bases from V and 1 base from J, with 9 bases between. The CDR3 is 15 amino acids. Germline CDR1 MNHEY, CDR2 SMNVEV (reference sequence). The CDR3 DNA reads TGTGCCAGCAGTTTATCGGCGGGGCAGAACACTGAAGCTTTCTTT. Residues: CASSLSAGQNTEAFF.

CDR3 amino acids: CASSPSGFYYGYTF. The CDR3 nucleotides read TGTGCCAGTAGTCCTTCAGGGTTTTACTATGGCTACACCTTC. This rearrangement joins TRBV19 to TRBJ1-2; D perhaps matches TRBD1 (5 bases). This CDR3 has 14 amino acids. Germline V gives CDR1 LNHDA, CDR2 SQIVND (reference sequence). The germline V and J ends were trimmed by 5 bases and 3 bases, with 13 bases remaining between them.

Written as DNA, the CDR3 is TGCAGCGCCCGACAAGGGGACAGGGGGTCCCATGAGCAGTTCTTC. Amino acids: CSARQGDRGSHEQFF. V is TRBV29-1 and J is TRBJ2-1; 11 positions match TRBD1. The CDR3 has 15 amino acids. With V trimmed by 7 bases and J by 8 bases, 13 bases remained unmatched. Germline CDR1 reads SQVTM; CDR2 reads ANQGSEA.

This chain uses TRBV6-5 with TRBJ1-1; TRBD1 matches 9 bases. The CDR3 contains 15 residues. Trimming at V came to 6 bases and at J to 7 bases, leaving 12 bases not matched to a gene. In germline, CDR1 is MNHEY, CDR2 SVGAGI. The CDR3 nucleotides are TGTGCCAGCAGGCCCCCCGGACAGGGGAGTAGTGAAGCTTTCTTT. It codes for CASRPPGQGSSEAFF.

The rearrangement joins TRBV5-1 to TRBJ1-1; 8 nucleotides agree with TRBD1. The CDR3 runs 16 residues. The V and J ends lost 2 bases and 2 bases, in that order; junction bases with no gene match: 8. Germline assignment: CDR1 SGHRS and CDR2 YFSETQ. CDR3 region: CASSFSSGQANTEAFF. The CDR3 DNA sequence: TGCGCCAGCAGCTTTTCATCGGGACAGGCCAACACTGAAGCTTTCTTT.